Following are 2 T cell receptor beta chains from one sample sequenced in a study of blood T cells in healthy people across ages. Using a J-beta primer mix together with a sample-barcoded 5' primer, a second PCR was run for about 6 to 11 cycles. A single record per CDR3 protein comes from TCRdb applying MiXCR to the 5' RACE reads. The sample includes some 1.1 million distinct CDR3 sequences, more than 30% of them seen just once. The sample comprised blood. Source of these receptors: a young man in good health.

This clonotype has only a few counts. The chain has TRBV7-2 and TRBJ2-1; 10 nucleotides line up with TRBD1. Germline loops: CDR1 SGHTA, CDR2 FQGNSA. CDR3 length: 15 residues. V dropped 3 bases and J dropped 4; count of bases not matched to a gene: 3. CDR3 loop: CASSFDRGLYNEQFF. In DNA form, the CDR3 reads TGTGCCAGCAGCTTCGACAGGGGGCTGTACAATGAGCAGTTCTTC.

The chain uses TRBV25-1 and TRBJ1-4; 7 bases match TRBD1. Germline trimming cut 5 bases from V and 8 bases from J; bases unmatched to any gene: 14. The CDR3 has 16 amino acids. Germline V gene data show CDR1 as MGHDK and CDR2 as SYGVNS. CDR3 region: CASSPHEAGGGEKLFF. The CDR3 nucleotides are TGTGCCAGCAGTCCCCATGAGGCAGGGGGAGGAGAAAAACTGTTTTTT.